This T cell receptor (beta chain) was sequenced during a study of early T cells in non-severe SARS-CoV-2 infection. Study-wide context: The study sequenced bulk RNA from unsorted whole blood, with chains unpaired.

Notes on the study in general: Matching with VDJdb favored anti-spike CD8 responses (missing private and CD4 specificities).

The CDR3 length is 13 residues. V was pared by 5 bases and J by 0 bases, with 8 bases between. The V gene's germline CDR1 is SQVTM and CDR2 ANQGSEA. Separate cDNA molecules each had unique molecular identifiers attached to them. Via MiXCR, TCRdb re-called the 5' RACE reads, giving one row per CDR3 protein. The sample carries about 64,000 distinct CDR3 sequences, 20% to 25% recorded once. This clonotype has at least ten counts. Antigen: not known. The rearrangement joins TRBV29-1 to TRBJ1-3; D ambiguous. This specimen was whole blood, taken at baseline. The source of this sequence is an adult who was a healthcare worker with PCR-confirmed SARS-CoV-2 infection or an uninfected control (not recorded which). The DNA for the CDR3 is TGCAGCGTTAATGAGAACTCTGGAAACACCATATATTTT. As protein: CSVNENSGNTIYF.